This TCR beta chain was observed in a study of CXCR3-negative and CXCR3-positive naive CD8 T cells. The study's findings and limits: Relative to memory CD8+ cells, whose diversity was much lower, both naive subsets had comparably high diversity. Against CXCR3-negative naive cells, CXCR3-positive naive cells showed more hydrophobic TRB CDR3s. Naive cells used TRBV-TRBJ genes in much the same way whether CXCR3-negative or CXCR3-positive; memory cells did not.

Cells that were CD45RO-CCR7+CD27+CD95- constituted naive CD8+ T cells. UMI-labeled 5' RACE TRB cDNA libraries were prepared from the cells. TCRdb re-called the 5' RACE reads and shows each CDR3 protein once, DNA omitted. The sample holds roughly 8,300 distinct CDR3 sequences. The germline V gene has CDR1 MNHNY and CDR2 SVGAGI (reference sequence). The CDR3 loop spans 14 amino acids. This clonotype is identified as medium-sized (0.01 to 0.1%) from frequency. The antigen is not known. The sequence came from a human donor in good health. Some clones in this sample may be carry-over from other donors' samples. The chain joins TRBV6-6 to TRBJ2-5. The sample taken for sequencing was naive CXCR3- CD8+ T cells from blood. Stated subset: CD45RO-CCR7+CD27+CD95- naive CD8+ T cells lacking CXCR3 (TNR3-). The CDR3 loop reads CASSFPQSQETQYF.